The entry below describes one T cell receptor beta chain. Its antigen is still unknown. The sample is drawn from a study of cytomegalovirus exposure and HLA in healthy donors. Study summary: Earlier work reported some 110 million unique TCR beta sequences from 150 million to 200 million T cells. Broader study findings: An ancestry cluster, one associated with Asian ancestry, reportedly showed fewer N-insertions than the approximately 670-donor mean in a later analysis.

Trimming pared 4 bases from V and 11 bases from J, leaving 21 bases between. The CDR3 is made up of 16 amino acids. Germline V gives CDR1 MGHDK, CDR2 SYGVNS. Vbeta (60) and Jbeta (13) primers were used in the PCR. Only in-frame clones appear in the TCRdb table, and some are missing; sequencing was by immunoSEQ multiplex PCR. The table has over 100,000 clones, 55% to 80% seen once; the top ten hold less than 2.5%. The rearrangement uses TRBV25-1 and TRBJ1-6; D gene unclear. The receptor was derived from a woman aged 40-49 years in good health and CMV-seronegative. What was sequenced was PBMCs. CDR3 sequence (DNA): TGTGCCAGCAGTGCCGGCCGGGAGAAGACAAATCCACCCCTCCACTTT. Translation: CASSAGREKTNPPLHF.